This paragraph covers one T cell receptor beta chain sequence. Only a few counts were recorded for this clone. No antigen is known for it. No per-base quality is available; no much larger clone lies one base away. There are 13 amino acids in the CDR3, from cysteine to phenylalanine inclusive. The entry retains the CDR3 DNA only, 39 bases that are in frame from base 1. The germline V gene provides CDR1 MDHEN and CDR2 SYDVKM. Trimming at the junction amounts to 5 bases on V and 6 bases on J, and the germline ends lie 13 bases apart. The CDR3 regions of human TCRbeta chains were analyzed by immunosequencing. The paper's processing steps were these. TCRs in the repertoires were matched against a reference library of SARS-CoV-2-specific TCRs that had been generated with the MIRA antigen-specificity platform. Breadth was defined as the fraction of unique TCRs that were SARS-CoV-2-associated. Depth was defined as the fraction of total T cells that were SARS-CoV-2-associated. Using the MIRA data, every spike-specific TCR was mapped to the spike region that the TCR reacted to and assigned to either a CD4 or a CD8 class. Log10-transformed breadth and depth values were compared by one-way ANOVA with Sidak's multiple comparisons tests. TCRdb retrieved this table from immuneACCESS and kept in-frame rearrangements only. Not all clones are present; in checked studies, unresolved V genes account for under half, and no reason is known for the remainder. That table furnishes V, J and clone size, whereas the DNA furnished D and trimming. This sample holds fewer than 200,000 clones; about 89% were observed only once. The ten largest account for around 1.8% of the sample.

These data are taken from a study of T cell responses to AZD1222 COVID-19 vaccine (dated by TCRdb to 2020 to 2022). About the full investigation: AZD1222 recipients with second doses at about 4 weeks or about 12 weeks were pooled, because spike-specific TCR depth and breadth did not differ between schedules. A total of 230 to 250 trial participants underwent TCR sequencing, of whom some 210 received two doses of AZD1222 and some 26 received two doses of the MenACWY control vaccine. Trial participants were enrolled by age into 18-55, 56-69 and 70-plus year subgroups, with around 140, 26 and 57 TCR-sequenced participants respectively. Paper-wide results and their limitations: CD4 TCRs associated with the vaccine covered the entire spike protein, and the dominant responses were in regions 160-218 and 743-854. The 56-69-year group was small, and its depth increase did not reach significance, likely because of low power. Participants were mostly white British and included more females than males, and it was suggested by the authors that clonal diversity may have been underestimated. Reportedly, close to half of the unique spike-specific TCRs recognized epitopes lying outside the regions that are mutated in the B.1.351 and B.1.1.7 variants. Conclusions about previously exposed vaccinees were limited because only six AZD1222 recipients were SARS-CoV-2 seropositive at baseline. Spike-specific TCR breadth and depth rose significantly after two AZD1222 doses compared with day 0 and with MenACWY recipients. Because no day 14 peak-response samples were available, the repertoires could be characterized only after the peak T cell response.

In light of the paper, this sample's time point label describes: baseline before first vaccination. Vaccinee samples came from UK trials COV001 and COV002, including a single-blind randomized controlled phase 2/3 trial of AZD1222 (ChAdOx1 nCoV-19) in healthy adults. Trial participant PBMC samples were collected at day 0 and day 28 after the second dose for TCRbeta chain sequencing. The V gene is TRBV28 and the J gene is TRBJ1-1, with the D gene too uncertain to name. The material was peripheral blood, obtained on day 0 of AZD1222 vaccination. The receptor comes from an adult in good health. The DNA sequence is TGTGCCAGCAGTCCTTACATTAACCCTGAAGCTTTCTTT. It translates to CASSPYINPEAFF.